This TCR beta chain was documented in a study of T cell responses to AZD1222 COVID-19 vaccine. The assay was immunoSEQ multiplex PCR, and TCRdb's table has in-frame clones only and misses some. The profile shows 66,000 or so clones, about four fifths of them singletons. The V gene's germline CDR1 is MDHEN and CDR2 SYDVKM. V lost 5 bases to trimming and J lost 1 base, with 15 bases between them. The CDR3 contains 15 residues. Findings and limits, study-wide: CD4 TCRs covered the whole spike, strongest at regions 160-218 and 743-854. There were mostly white British donors and more females than males, and clonal diversity was possibly underestimated. Only after the peak T cell response were repertoires sampled. Unmutated variant regions reportedly attract nearly half of all spike-specific TCRs.

Comment on this clone: Its antigen is undetermined.

The V and J genes are TRBV28 and TRBJ2-7; D may be TRBD2 (6 bases). The sample here was peripheral blood, taken on day 0 of MenACWY control vaccination. The TCR was taken from an adult in good health. The CDR3 loop is CASSGGTLVSYEQYF. The CDR3 nucleotides are TGTGCCAGCAGTGGGGGGACGCTTGTTTCCTACGAGCAGTACTTC.